This T cell receptor beta chain appears in the sequencing data of a study of early T cells in non-severe SARS-CoV-2 infection (dated by TCRdb to about 2021). Regarding the study in general: Because TCR sequencing was done on bulk RNA from unsorted whole blood, the alpha and beta chains could not be paired. The paper as a whole reports these results and caveats: VDJdb matching was skewed toward anti-spike CD8 responses and likely underestimated virus-specific expansions, missing private and CD4 specificities.

As to this clonotype: This receptor's antigen is unknown. Within one base of it there is no much larger clone, and no base qualities were kept.

The library came from 5' RACE. The sequencer was a NextSeq 500. The TCR library protocol attached unique molecular identifiers to individual cDNA molecules to correct for sequencing error and PCR bias. Both TCR alpha and beta chains were sequenced, and tight co-correlation was observed between alpha and beta sequence abundances in each sample. In the authors' own workflow: V gene, J gene and CDR3 annotation of TCR sequences was performed with Decombinator V4. TCRs were defined as expanded if a significant change between any two time points was detected under a Poisson model with p below 0.0001. TCR abundances were normalised to the total number of TCRs sequenced per sample and expressed as counts per million. A search of VDJdb, accessed on 1 November 2021, was run for TCRs annotated to CMV, EBV and SARS-CoV-2, with TCRs annotated for multiple antigens excluded. The public reads were run again by TCRdb, first through fastp at Q25 and then through MiXCR, and only productive beta chains were kept. Rows are combined by CDR3 protein, so each entry shows the most common genes and DNA. Clone size and V and J calls follow TCRdb, not the original study. The sample table contains roughly 77,000 distinct CDR3 sequences; only one count was recorded for more than 10% of them. Of the sample, approximately 4.5% is held by the ten largest clones.

This was a case-control study nested in a cohort of healthcare workers in London, UK, who had nasopharyngeal swab PCR tests and blood samples taken every week. Between 23 and 31 March 2020, the week of the UK lockdown, healthcare workers were enrolled and then followed up weekly for as long as 16 weeks. The sequencing sample was made of whole blood. The clonotype comes from an adult who was a healthcare worker with PCR-confirmed SARS-CoV-2 infection or an uninfected control (not recorded which).

In nucleotides, the sequence is TGTGCCAGCAGCTTAGAACAGGGAGGGTGGAATGAGCAGTTCTTC. This sequence encodes CASSLEQGGWNEQFF. Here the chain combines TRBV7-9 and TRBJ2-1, and the D gene may be TRBD2, 7 bases matching. The CDR3 goes from the cysteine to the phenylalanine over 15 residues. The read is trimmed to its CDR3 DNA, 45 bases read in frame from base 1. Cut back by 1 base and 7 bases, the V and J ends lie 14 bases apart. The germline V gene (reference sequence) yields SEHNR for CDR1 and FQNEAQ for CDR2.